The 15 T cell receptor beta chains presented below share a single source sample, sequenced in a study of control samples from healthy donors and cancer patients. Some clones are missing from TCRdb's copy, which holds only in-frame ones; the method was immunoSEQ multiplex PCR. Of tens of thousands of clones listed, around 90% are singletons. Source material: PBMCs. Receptors originate from a man younger than 45 with colorectal cancer.

The CDR3, as DNA: TGTGCCAGCAGTCCCGACAGGGGAGATCTCACGAAACTGTTTTTT. Amino acid sequence: CASSPDRGDLTKLFF. The chain carries TRBV25-1 and TRBJ1-4; 8 nucleotides line up with TRBD1. The CDR3 covers 15 residues. Germline V gene lookup returns CDR1 MGHDK and CDR2 SYGVNS. Unmatched junction bases numbered 13, after V lost 5 bases and J lost 11 bases. Looking up the rest from reference TRBV25-1 and TRBJ1-4 gives the full variable domain: EADIYQTPRYLVIGTGKKITLECSQTMGHDKMYWYQQDPGMELHLIHYSYGVNSTEKGDLSSESTVSRIRTEHFPLTLESARPSHTSQYLCASSPDRGDLTKLFFGSGTQLSVL.

This chain uses TRBV11-2 with TRBJ2-3, with 12 positions matching TRBD1. J gave up 5 bases and V 2 bases, and 2 bases lay outside the gene matches. CDR1 and CDR2 (germline): SGHAT, FQNNGV. CDR3 length: 15 amino acids. CDR3 amino acids: CASSLRDRGRDTQYF. The CDR3 DNA sequence: TGTGCCAGCAGCTTAAGGGACAGGGGGCGAGATACGCAGTATTTT.

The chain is built from TRBV5-1 and TRBJ2-2; TRBD2 matches 9 bases. Losses at the gene ends were 2 bases for V and 3 bases for J; bases not matched to a gene: 2. CDR1 and CDR2 from the germline V gene are SGHRS and YFSETQ. The CDR3 is made up of 15 amino acids. This chain's CDR3 is CASSFGGGDTGELFF. In DNA, the CDR3 is TGCGCCAGCAGCTTCGGCGGGGGGGACACCGGGGAGCTGTTTTTT.

This clone was seen a few times. This rearrangement joins TRBV10-3 to TRBJ2-7, with TRBD2 matching 9 bases. V lost 4 bases, J lost 0 bases, and 4 bases stayed unmatched. Germline V gene lookup returns CDR1 ENHRY and CDR2 SYGVKD. The CDR3 contains 15 residues. The CDR3 is CAISGTSVSSYEQYF. CDR3 DNA sequence: TGTGCCATCAGTGGGACTAGCGTGAGCTCCTACGAGCAGTACTTC.

The rearrangement links TRBV24-1 to TRBJ2-3, with no clear D. The germline V gene has CDR1 KGHDR and CDR2 SFDVKD. The CDR3 is 13 amino acids. V gave up 3 bases and J gave up 6 bases, with 9 bases separating them. CDR3 DNA: TGTGCCACCAGTGATGGGTGGTCTGATACGCAGTATTTT. The encoded protein is CATSDGWSDTQYF.

The CDR3 region is CASSQNRGMSNNEQFF. Here the CDR3 DNA reads TGCGCCAGCAGCCAAAATCGGGGTATGTCGAACAATGAGCAGTTCTTC. The chain employs TRBV4-3 and TRBJ2-1, with a tentative D call TRBD2 (5 bases). Germline-derived CDR1 and CDR2 are LGHNA and YSLEER. The CDR3 sequence is 16 residues long. V lost 2 bases, J lost 5 bases, and 16 bases lay in between.

CDR3 loop: CASSLGWRATDTQYF. The CDR3 DNA reads as TGTGCCAGCAGCTTGGGGTGGCGGGCTACAGATACGCAGTATTTT. The chain is built from TRBV5-4 and TRBJ2-3; D is perhaps TRBD2 (5 bases). Germline assignment: CDR1 SGHNT and CDR2 YYREEE (reference sequence). The CDR3 has 15 amino acids. V lost 0 bases and J lost 3, with 11 bases in between. Supplemented by reference TRBV5-4 and TRBJ2-3, the full variable domain reads ETGVTQSPTHLIKTRGQQVTLRCSSQSGHNTVSWYQQALGQGPQFIFQYYREEENGRGNFPPRFSGLQFPNYSSELNVNALELDDSALYLCASSLGWRATDTQYFGPGTRLTVL.

The chain is built from TRBV19 and TRBJ1-1, with 12 bases lining up with TRBD1. The CDR3 is made up of 16 amino acids. Trimming at V came to 5 bases and at J to 5 bases, leaving 9 bases not matched to a gene. The germline V gene has CDR1 LNHDA and CDR2 SQIVND (reference sequence). The CDR3 coding sequence is TGTGCCAGTAGTCACCGGGACAGGGGGCGCGGGACTGAAGCTTTCTTT. It is translated as CASSHRDRGRGTEAFF.

The CDR3 DNA sequence: TGTGCCAGCAATCCCCGGCTGGGGGGCGTGTGGGGGGGCTACACCTTC. This codes for CASNPRLGGVWGGYTF. The gene calls are TRBV7-2 and TRBJ1-2; maybe TRBD1 (6 bases). From germline, CDR1 is SGHTA and CDR2 FQGNSA. The CDR3 sequence is 16 residues long. V lost 7 bases, J lost 8 bases, and 26 bases lay in between.

This clone has just a few counts. The rearrangement uses TRBV13 and TRBJ1-1; 8 bases match TRBD1. The CDR3 totals 14 residues. The J segment lost 5 bases and the V segment lost 5 bases, leaving 7 bases of the junction unmatched. Per the germline V gene, CDR1 is PRHDT and CDR2 is FYEKMQ (reference sequence). The CDR3 DNA sequence: TGTGCCAGCAGCACGGACAGGGTTTGGACTGAAGCTTTCTTT. This encodes CASSTDRVWTEAFF.

This chain uses TRBV7-2 with TRBJ1-3; unclear D gene. This CDR3 has 14 amino acids. Germline-derived CDR1 and CDR2 are SGHTA and FQGNSA. V lost 5 bases, J lost 0 bases, and 8 bases lay in between. The chain's CDR3 is CASSDEISGNTIYF. The DNA of the CDR3 is TGTGCCAGCAGCGACGAAATCTCTGGAAACACCATATATTTT.

V and J are TRBV9 and TRBJ1-1; the D gene is possibly TRBD1 (6 bases). The length of the CDR3 is 13 residues. V gave up 3 bases and J gave up 1 base, with 7 bases separating them. In germline, CDR1 is SGDLS, CDR2 YYNGEE. The CDR3 loop reads CASSGGANTEAFF. The CDR3 coding sequence is TGTGCCAGCAGCGGGGGGGCGAACACTGAAGCTTTCTTT.

CDR3 coding DNA: TGTGCCAGCAGTGAAGCAAAGAGGTCCTATGGCTACACCTTC. Protein sequence: CASSEAKRSYGYTF. V and J are TRBV2 and TRBJ1-2; no clear D. The ends were cut back, 0 bases at V and 4 bases at J, with 9 bases in the middle. The CDR3 spans 14 residues. Germline lookup yields CDR1 SNHLY and CDR2 FYNNEI.

This chain links TRBV12-3 or TRBV12-4 with TRBJ1-1, with TRBD1 matching 8 bases. The CDR3 is 12 amino acids. V lost 3 bases to trimming and J lost 11 bases; unmatched junction nucleotides: 5. CDR3 bases: TGTGCCAGCAGTTTGATCCAGGGGGCGGCTTTCTTT. Translated: CASSLIQGAAFF.

This sequence joins TRBV5-4 and TRBJ1-1, with TRBD1 as a possible D gene (6 bases). CDR3 length equals 17 residues. V dropped 0 bases and J dropped 0 bases, with 15 bases sitting between them. Germline assignment: CDR1 SGHNT and CDR2 YYREEE (reference sequence). CDR3 in DNA: TGTGCCAGCAGCTTGGCTCGGGGGGGCCTCATGAACACTGAAGCTTTCTTT. It codes for CASSLARGGLMNTEAFF. Complete variable domain (other parts from reference TRBV5-4 and TRBJ1-1): ETGVTQSPTHLIKTRGQQVTLRCSSQSGHNTVSWYQQALGQGPQFIFQYYREEENGRGNFPPRFSGLQFPNYSSELNVNALELDDSALYLCASSLARGGLMNTEAFFGQGTRLTVV.